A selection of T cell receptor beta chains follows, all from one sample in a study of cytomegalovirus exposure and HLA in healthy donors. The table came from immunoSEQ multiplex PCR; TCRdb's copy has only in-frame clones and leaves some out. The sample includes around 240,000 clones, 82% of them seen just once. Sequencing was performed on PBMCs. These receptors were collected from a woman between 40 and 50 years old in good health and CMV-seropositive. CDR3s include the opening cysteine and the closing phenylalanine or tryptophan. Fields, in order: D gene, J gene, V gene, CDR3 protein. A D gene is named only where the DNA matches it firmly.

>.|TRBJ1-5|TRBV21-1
CASSKRGGGQKIKDSNQPQHF
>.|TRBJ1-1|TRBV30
CAWSRQTGTTEAFF
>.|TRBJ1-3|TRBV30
CAWTDISGNTIYF
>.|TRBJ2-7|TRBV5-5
CASSPQGARQYEQYF
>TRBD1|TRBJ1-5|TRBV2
CASSAQGATSNQPQHF
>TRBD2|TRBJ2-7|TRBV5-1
CASSPLAGGSVSYEQYF
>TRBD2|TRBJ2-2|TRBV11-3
CASSLFTSGRGTGELFF
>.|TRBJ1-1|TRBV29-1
CSVSDRNTEAFF
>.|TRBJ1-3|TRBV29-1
CSVAVSGNTIYF
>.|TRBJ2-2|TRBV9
CASSVGTSTGELFF
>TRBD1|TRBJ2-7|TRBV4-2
CASSQDRGQASYEQYF
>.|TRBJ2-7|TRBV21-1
CASSKDGTGKSHEQYF
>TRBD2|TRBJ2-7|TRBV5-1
CASSWDYSYEQYF